Below, one T cell receptor beta chain is given with its context. Its antigen is still unknown. This entry is derived from a study of memory CD4+ T cells and cytomegalovirus serostatus. Study results and limitations: CD4+ memory repertoires contained about 40% of the roughly 150 reported CMV TCRbeta sequences.

Single viable CD3+CD4+CD8-CD45RO+ cells were sorted as the memory CD4+ T cells. In the source study's methods: Out-of-frame sequences were removed, leaving about 2.2 million distinct TCRbeta sequences. The method was immunoSEQ multiplex PCR; TCRdb's version includes in-frame clones alone and lacks a portion of them. That table supplies the V and J calls and clone size; D and trimming were determined from the DNA. Of about 100,000 clones in the sample, about four fifths were seen once. Germline assignment: CDR1 SGHVS and CDR2 FNYEAQ. The V end was cut by 1 base, the J end by 7 bases, with 7 bases between. The CDR3 runs 13 residues.

The rearrangement links TRBV7-6 to TRBJ2-2; the D is unclear. Sequencing used memory CD4+ T cells from blood. The source of this sequence is an adult in good health and CMV-seropositive. CDR3 bases: TGTGCCAGCAGCTTAGGCGTTAACGGGGAGCTGTTTTTT. Protein: CASSLGVNGELFF.